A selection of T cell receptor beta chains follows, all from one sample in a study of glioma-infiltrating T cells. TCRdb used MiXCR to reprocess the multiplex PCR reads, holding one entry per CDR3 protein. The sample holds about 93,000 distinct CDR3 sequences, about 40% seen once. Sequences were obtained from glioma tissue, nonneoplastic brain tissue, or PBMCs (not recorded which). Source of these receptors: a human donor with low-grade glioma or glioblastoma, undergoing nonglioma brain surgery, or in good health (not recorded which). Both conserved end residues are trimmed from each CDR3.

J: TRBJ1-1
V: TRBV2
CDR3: ASSLNRGGTEAF

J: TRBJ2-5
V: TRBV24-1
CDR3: ATSGVQNQETQY

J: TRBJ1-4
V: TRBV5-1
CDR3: ASSLWGVETTNEKLF

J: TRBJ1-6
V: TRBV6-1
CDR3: ASSLSGITNSPLH

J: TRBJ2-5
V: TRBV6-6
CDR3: ASSYSGTGYTQETQY

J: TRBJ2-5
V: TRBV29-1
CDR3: SVKTPPETQY

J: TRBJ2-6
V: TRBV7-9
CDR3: ASSRTGGISGANVLT

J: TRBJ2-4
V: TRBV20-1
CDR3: SARAGGYIQY

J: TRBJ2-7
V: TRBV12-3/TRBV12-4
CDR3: ASSRQLTSGVSSYEQY

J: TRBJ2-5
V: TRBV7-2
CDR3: ASSPPDLLGETQY

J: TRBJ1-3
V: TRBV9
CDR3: ASSLDSAAGNTIY

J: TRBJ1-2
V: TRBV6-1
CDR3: ASSRQTGGSYGYT

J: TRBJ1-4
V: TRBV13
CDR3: ACSPGLVTNEKLF

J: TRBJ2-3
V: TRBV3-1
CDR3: ASSTEPTDRQY

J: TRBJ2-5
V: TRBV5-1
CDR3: ASSLVRLAVETQY

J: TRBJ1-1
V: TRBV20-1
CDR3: SVRGSPPRTEAF

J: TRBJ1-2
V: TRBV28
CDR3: ASSRGGQYYGYT

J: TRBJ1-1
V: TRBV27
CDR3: ASSLSIGRVEAF

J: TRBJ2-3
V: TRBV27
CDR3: ASSSLQADTQY

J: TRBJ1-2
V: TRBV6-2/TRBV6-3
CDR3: ASSYVMGYGYT

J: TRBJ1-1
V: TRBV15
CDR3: ATSMNREAF

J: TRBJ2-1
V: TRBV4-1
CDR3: AGSQGGGDKEQF

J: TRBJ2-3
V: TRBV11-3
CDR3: ASSSISGGTDTQY

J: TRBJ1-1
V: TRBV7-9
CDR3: ASIPQATNTEAF

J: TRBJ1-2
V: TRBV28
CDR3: ASSWGSYGYT

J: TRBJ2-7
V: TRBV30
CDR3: AWSRTWTGDYEQY

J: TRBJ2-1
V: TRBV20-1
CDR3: SAPPPGQADNEQL

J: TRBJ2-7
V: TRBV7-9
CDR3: ASSFQQGNYEQY

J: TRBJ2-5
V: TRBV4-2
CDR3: ASSHPPGGQLYQETQY

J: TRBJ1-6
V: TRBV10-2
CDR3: ASSESRRQWSYNSPLH